The clone carrying this TCR beta chain occurred a few times. Antigen specificity is unknown. Germline V gives CDR1 LNHDA, CDR2 SQIVND (reference sequence). This CDR3 region has 14 residues. Trimming left V 4 bases short and J 1 base short, with 10 bases between. This sample is part of a study of shared clonotypes between healthy human individuals. General study results and limits: Among the subsets, naive ones generally showed larger estimated richness than memory ones. Compared with clonotypes that all four donors shared, non-shared clonotypes had lower generation probabilities.

The authors divided CD4+ cells into CD45RA+ naive and CD45RA-negative memory subsets. An even split of each subset's genomic DNA across several immunoSEQ plates was performed. The assay was immunoSEQ multiplex PCR, and TCRdb's table has in-frame clones only and misses some. Here the sample spans roughly 1,100,000 clones, around four fifths being singletons. This clonotype was sampled from a man younger than 30 in good health. The gene calls are TRBV19 and TRBJ1-1, with D uncertain. The specimen sequenced was memory CD4+ T cells sorted from blood. Subset: CD45RA-negative fraction. The DNA for the CDR3 is TGTGCCAGTAGTACCCAACAGAGGAACACTGAAGCTTTCTTT. Translation gives CASSTQQRNTEAFF.